This T cell receptor (beta chain) appears in the sequencing data of a study of response to subunit inactivated influenza vaccine. The study's findings and limits: Authors proposed each seasonal influenza vaccination draws in few new T cells.

TCRdb re-called the RT-PCR reads through MiXCR, storing one row per CDR3 protein. The sample yields fewer than 650,000 distinct CDR3 sequences, roughly 13% seen once. As to this clonotype: Antigen: not known.

Germline CDR1 DFQATT, CDR2 SNEGSKA (reference sequence). Losses at the gene ends were 0 bases for V and 4 bases for J; bases not matched to a gene: 12. The CDR3 extends over 17 amino acids. This specimen consisted of PBMCs from blood, obtained roughly 46 days after vaccination. The rearrangement joins TRBV20-1 to TRBJ2-7; 10 bases are a match to TRBD2. This receptor was identified in a man aged 45-65 years who received an inactivated influenza vaccine. This CDR3 is CSARDFLGAGGPYEQYF. CDR3 nucleotides: TGCAGTGCTAGAGATTTCTTGGGAGCGGGAGGGCCATACGAGCAGTACTTC.